This T cell receptor beta chain was captured in a study of cytomegalovirus exposure and HLA in healthy donors. Study results and limitations: TCR association rates varied by HLA locus in a later analysis, with DRB1 highest and HLA-C lowest. Earlier results showed most TCR beta V segments being productive about 87% or about 30% of the time. CMV serostatus was the only immune exposure information that was available.

Both 60 Vbeta primers and 13 Jbeta primers went into the PCR. TCRdb's table, derived via immunoSEQ multiplex PCR, lists solely in-frame clones and lacks some. The table has tens of thousands of clones, about three quarters seen once. The count of this clone is one. Its antigen remains unknown. CDR3 length: 15 residues. V lost 3 bases to trimming and J lost 3 bases, with 14 bases between them. Germline CDR1 and CDR2: KGHSH and LQKENI. The V and J genes are TRBV18 and TRBJ2-5, with TRBD1 as a possible D gene (5 bases). The material sequenced was PBMCs. The TCR comes from a man aged 40-49 years in good health and CMV-seronegative. The CDR3 nucleotides read TGTGCCAGCTCACCGCTCGCATCAGGGAAAGAGACCCAGTACTTC. It encodes CASSPLASGKETQYF.